The T cell receptor beta chain described here comes from a study of T cell changes during pregnancy in multiple sclerosis. Assay used: immunoSEQ multiplex PCR; TCRdb lists only in-frame clones, some missing. The sample includes under 90,000 clones, 80% to 95% of them seen just once. The germline V gene has CDR1 KGHSH and CDR2 LQKENI. With 3 bases removed from V and 0 bases from J, the gap between germline ends came to 4 bases. The CDR3 is 13 residues long. The chain links TRBV18 to TRBJ2-3, with D unresolved. The clonotype was recovered from a female donor in good health, enrolled as a control in a pregnancy study. This specimen consisted of peripheral blood, obtained after pregnancy. CDR3 protein: CASSPQSTDTQYF. The CDR3 nucleotides are TGTGCCAGCTCACCTCAAAGCACAGATACGCAGTATTTT.